The sequence of this T cell receptor (beta chain) was determined in a study of shared clonotypes between healthy human individuals. Study-level background: Donor composition was a couple of women and three men, aged 18 to 49. Each donor's CD8 memory used one plate, CD8 naive two, each CD4 subset three. Study outcomes and limitations: It was only blood that was sampled, and tissue repertoires likely differ.

Using immunoSEQ multiplex PCR, the repertoire was profiled, and TCRdb retains in-frame clones only, with some absent. The sample has fewer than 1.8 million clones; approximately 98.5% are singletons. With regard to this clone: The antigen is undetermined.

Germline loops: CDR1 MNHEY, CDR2 SVGAGI. This CDR3 has 14 residues. Trimming cost V 0 bases and J 4 bases, with 6 bases left between them. Sequenced input: naive CD4+ T cells sorted from blood. Subset: CD45RA+ positively selected. The gene calls are TRBV6-5 and TRBJ1-4; D unclear. This clonotype originated in a man aged 30 to 39 in good health. Here the CDR3 DNA reads TGTGCCAGCAGTTACTCCCAGCTTAATGAAAAACTGTTTTTT. Translated, it gives CASSYSQLNEKLFF.